The clone carrying this TCR beta chain was detected only a few times. Its antigen is currently unknown. This sample is part of a study of OX40 agonist ivuxolimab in advanced cancers. Study-wide points: With doses of 0.1 to 3.0 mg/kg, CD4+ and CD8+ blood T cells had undergone clonal expansion by week 6.

Baseline was the first blood sampling point, followed by cycle 4 day 1 and cycle 7 day 1. Losses at the gene ends were 4 bases for V and 0 bases for J; bases not matched to a gene: 4. This CDR3 spans 15 amino acids. The assay was immunoSEQ multiplex PCR, and TCRdb's table has in-frame clones only and misses some. This repertoire shows 13,000 to 15,000 clones, 60% to 85% found once; its top ten account for 16%. The chain employs TRBV23-1 and TRBJ2-7; the match to TRBD1 covers 9 bases. TRBV23-1 belongs to the ORF category, with a function that is uncertain. The receptor comes from an adult with an advanced solid tumor such as melanoma, head and neck, liver or kidney cancer. This sample comprised CD4+ or CD8+ T cells sorted from blood, obtained in a trial of the OX40 agonist ivuxolimab. The CDR3: CASSPGQGSSYEQYF. CDR3 DNA: TGCGCCAGCAGTCCCGGACAGGGGAGCTCCTACGAGCAGTACTTC.